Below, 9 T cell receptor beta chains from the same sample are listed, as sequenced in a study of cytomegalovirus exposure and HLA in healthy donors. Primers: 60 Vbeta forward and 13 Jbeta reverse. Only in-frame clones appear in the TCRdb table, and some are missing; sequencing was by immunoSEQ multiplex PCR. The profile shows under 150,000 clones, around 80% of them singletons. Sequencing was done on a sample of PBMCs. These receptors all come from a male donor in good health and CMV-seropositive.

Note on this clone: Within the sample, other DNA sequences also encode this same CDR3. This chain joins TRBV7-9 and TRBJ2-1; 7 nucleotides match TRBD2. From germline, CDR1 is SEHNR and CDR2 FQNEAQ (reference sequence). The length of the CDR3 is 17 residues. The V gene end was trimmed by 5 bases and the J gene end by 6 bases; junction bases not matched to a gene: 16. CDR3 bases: TGTGCCAGCAGCCCCCCTCGGTTCGGCGGGGGACGCAATGAGCAGTTCTTC. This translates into CASSPPRFGGGRNEQFF.

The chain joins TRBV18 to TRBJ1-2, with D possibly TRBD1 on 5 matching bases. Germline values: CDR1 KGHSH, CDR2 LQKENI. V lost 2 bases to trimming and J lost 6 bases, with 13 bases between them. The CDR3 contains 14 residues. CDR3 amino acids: CASSPNGRDHGYTF. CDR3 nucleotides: TGTGCCAGCTCACCAAATGGCAGGGATCATGGCTACACCTTC.

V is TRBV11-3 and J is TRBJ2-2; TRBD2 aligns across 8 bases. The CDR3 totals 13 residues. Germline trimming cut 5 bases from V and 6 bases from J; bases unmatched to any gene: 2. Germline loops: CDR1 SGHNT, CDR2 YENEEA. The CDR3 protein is CASSRGGAGELFF. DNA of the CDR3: TGTGCCAGCAGCCGGGGGGGGGCCGGGGAGCTGTTTTTT.

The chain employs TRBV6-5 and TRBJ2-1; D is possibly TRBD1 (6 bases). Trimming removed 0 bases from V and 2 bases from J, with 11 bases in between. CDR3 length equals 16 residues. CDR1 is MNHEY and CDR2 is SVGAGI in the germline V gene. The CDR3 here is CASSYSPTGPYNEQFF. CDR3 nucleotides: TGTGCCAGCAGTTACTCGCCTACAGGGCCCTACAATGAGCAGTTCTTC.

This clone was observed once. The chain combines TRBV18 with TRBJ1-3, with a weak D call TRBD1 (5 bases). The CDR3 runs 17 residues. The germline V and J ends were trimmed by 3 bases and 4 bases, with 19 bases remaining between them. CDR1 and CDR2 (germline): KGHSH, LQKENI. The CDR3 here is CASSPTPPGPGGNTIYF. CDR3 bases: TGTGCCAGCTCACCCACCCCGCCAGGGCCGGGCGGAAACACCATATATTTT.

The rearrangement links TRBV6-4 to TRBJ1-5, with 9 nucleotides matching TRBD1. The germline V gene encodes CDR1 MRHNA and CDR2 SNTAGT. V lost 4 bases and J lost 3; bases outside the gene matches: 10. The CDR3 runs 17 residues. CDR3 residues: CASSGGQGRYVNQPQHF. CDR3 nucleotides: TGTGCCAGCAGTGGAGGACAGGGGCGCTACGTCAATCAGCCCCAGCATTTT.

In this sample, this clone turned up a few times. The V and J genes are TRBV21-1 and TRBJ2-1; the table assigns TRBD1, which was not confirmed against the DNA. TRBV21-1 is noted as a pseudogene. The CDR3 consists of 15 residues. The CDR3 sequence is CASSKQQSQYNEQFF. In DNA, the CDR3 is TGTGCCAGCAGCAAACAACAGTCCCAGTACAATGAGCAGTTCTTC.

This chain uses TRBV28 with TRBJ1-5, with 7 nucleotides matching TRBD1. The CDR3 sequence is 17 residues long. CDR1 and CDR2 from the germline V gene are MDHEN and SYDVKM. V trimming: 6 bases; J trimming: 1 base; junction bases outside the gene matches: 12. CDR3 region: CASSPPGQQGSNQPQHF. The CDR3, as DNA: TGTGCCAGCAGCCCCCCGGGACAGCAAGGGAGCAATCAGCCCCAGCATTTT.

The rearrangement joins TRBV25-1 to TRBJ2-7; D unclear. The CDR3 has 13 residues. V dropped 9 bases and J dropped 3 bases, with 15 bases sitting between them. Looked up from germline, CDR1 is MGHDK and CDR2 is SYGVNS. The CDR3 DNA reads TGTGCCAGTCGGTACGAGAGCGACTACGAGCAGTACTTC. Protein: CASRYESDYEQYF.